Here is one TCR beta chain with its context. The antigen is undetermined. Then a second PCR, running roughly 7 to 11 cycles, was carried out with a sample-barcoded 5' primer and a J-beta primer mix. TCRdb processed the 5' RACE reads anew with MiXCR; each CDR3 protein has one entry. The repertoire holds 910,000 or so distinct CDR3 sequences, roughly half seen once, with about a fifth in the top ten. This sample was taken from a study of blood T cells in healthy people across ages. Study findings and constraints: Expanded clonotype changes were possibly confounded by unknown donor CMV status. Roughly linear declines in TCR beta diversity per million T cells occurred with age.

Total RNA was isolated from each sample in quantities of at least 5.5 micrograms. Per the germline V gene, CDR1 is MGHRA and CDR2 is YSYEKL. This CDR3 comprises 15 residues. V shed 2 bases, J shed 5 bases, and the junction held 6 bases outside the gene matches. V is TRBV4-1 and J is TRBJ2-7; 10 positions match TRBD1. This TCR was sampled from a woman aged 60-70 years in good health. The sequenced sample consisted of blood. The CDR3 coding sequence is TGCGCCAGCAGCCAACTAGGGACAGGGGCCGACGAGCAGTACTTC. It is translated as CASSQLGTGADEQYF.